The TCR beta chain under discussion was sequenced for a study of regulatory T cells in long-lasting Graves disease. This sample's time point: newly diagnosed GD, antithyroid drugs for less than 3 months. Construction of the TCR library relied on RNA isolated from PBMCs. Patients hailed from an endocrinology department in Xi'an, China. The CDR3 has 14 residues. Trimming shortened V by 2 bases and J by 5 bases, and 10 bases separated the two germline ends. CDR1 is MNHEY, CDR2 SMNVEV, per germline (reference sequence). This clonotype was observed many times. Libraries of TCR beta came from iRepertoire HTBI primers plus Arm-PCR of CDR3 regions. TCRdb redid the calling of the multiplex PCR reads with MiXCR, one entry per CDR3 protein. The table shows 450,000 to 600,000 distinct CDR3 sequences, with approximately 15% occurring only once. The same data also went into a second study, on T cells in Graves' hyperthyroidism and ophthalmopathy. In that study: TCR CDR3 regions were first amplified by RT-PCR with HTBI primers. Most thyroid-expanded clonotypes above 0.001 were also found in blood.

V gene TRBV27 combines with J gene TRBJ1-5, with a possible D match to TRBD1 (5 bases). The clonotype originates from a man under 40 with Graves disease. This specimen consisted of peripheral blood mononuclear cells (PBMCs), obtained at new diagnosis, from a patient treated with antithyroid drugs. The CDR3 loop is CASSLMGPDQPQHF. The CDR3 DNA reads TGTGCCAGCAGTTTAATGGGGCCTGATCAGCCCCAGCATTTT.